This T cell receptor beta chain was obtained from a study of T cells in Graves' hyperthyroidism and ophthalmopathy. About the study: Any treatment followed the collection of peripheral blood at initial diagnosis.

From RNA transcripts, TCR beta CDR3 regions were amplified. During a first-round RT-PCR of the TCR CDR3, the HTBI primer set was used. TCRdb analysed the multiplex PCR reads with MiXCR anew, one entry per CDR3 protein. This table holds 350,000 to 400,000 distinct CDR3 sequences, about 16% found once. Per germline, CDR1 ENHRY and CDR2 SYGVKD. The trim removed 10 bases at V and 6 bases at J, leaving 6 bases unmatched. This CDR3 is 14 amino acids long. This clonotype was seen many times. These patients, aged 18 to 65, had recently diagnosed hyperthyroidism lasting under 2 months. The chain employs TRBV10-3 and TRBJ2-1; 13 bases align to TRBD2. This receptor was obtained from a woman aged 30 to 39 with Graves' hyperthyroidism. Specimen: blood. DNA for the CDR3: TGTGCCACTTCGGGACTAGCGGGAAGCAATGAGCAGTTCTTC. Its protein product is CATSGLAGSNEQFF.